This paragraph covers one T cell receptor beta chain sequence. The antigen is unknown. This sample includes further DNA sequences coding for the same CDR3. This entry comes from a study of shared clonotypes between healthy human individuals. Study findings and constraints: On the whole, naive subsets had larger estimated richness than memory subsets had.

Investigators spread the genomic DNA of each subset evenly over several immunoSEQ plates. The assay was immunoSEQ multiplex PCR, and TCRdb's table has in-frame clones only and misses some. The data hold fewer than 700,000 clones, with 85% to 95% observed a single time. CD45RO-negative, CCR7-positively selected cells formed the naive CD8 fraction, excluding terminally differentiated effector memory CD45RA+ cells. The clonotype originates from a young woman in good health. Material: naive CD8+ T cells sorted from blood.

The CDR3 spells CASSVGGSNTEAFF. In DNA form, the CDR3 reads TGTGCCAGCAGCGTAGGGGGATCGAACACTGAAGCTTTCTTT. The J gene is TRBJ1-1, the V gene TRBV9, with D unresolved. The CDR3 totals 14 residues. CDR1 is SGDLS and CDR2 is YYNGEE in the germline V gene. Trimming shortened V by 0 bases and J by 1 base, and 7 bases separated the two germline ends.